The 25 T cell receptor beta chains presented below share a single source sample, sequenced in a study of CD8 T cells in Susac syndrome. RNA in amounts of about 0.5 to 1 ug was reverse transcribed with random hexamers. Via MiXCR, TCRdb re-called the immunoSEQ multiplex PCR reads, giving one row per CDR3 protein. The sample consists of about 110,000 distinct CDR3 sequences, roughly 94% of them appearing once. Sequencing was carried out using CD8+ T cells from PBMCs. The receptors here all came from a human donor with Susac syndrome.

This chain connects TRBV12-5 to TRBJ2-2, with TRBD2 matching over 13 bases. The CDR3 is 17 residues long. With V trimmed by 4 bases and J by 4 bases, 6 bases remained unmatched. CDR1 LGHNT and CDR2 FRNRAP come from the germline V gene. CDR3 nucleotides: TGTGCTAGTGGTTCCACTAGCGGGGGGGCCAGCACCGGGGAGCTGTTTTTT. Protein product: CASGSTSGGASTGELFF.

The chain couples TRBV19 to TRBJ1-5, with TRBD1 matching 10 bases. The V segment lost 3 bases and the J segment 7 bases; nucleotides outside the gene matches: 6. Germline V gene lookup returns CDR1 LNHDA and CDR2 SQIVND (reference sequence). The CDR3 is 15 amino acids. CDR3 DNA: TGTGCCAGTAGTATGCCCTGGGACAGGGGACAGCCCCAGCATTTT. Protein: CASSMPWDRGQPQHF.

The V call is TRBV21-1, the J call TRBJ2-6; the table gives TRBD2 as D, unverified against the DNA. TRBV21-1 is recorded as a pseudogene. The CDR3 consists of 16 residues. The CDR3 region has the DNA TGTGCCAGCAGCAAAGCGGGAGGGACCGGGGCCAACGTCCTGACTTTC. It specifies CASSKAGGTGANVLTF.

Only one count was recorded for this clonotype. The gene calls are TRBV20-1 and TRBJ2-7; 7 bases are shared with TRBD2. The CDR3 contains 14 residues. CDR1 is DFQATT and CDR2 is SNEGSKA in the germline V gene (reference sequence). The J segment lost 2 bases and the V segment lost 2 bases, leaving 6 bases of the junction unmatched. The CDR3, as DNA: TGCAGTGCTAGATCGCTAGCGGAACCCTACGAGCAGTACTTC. It yields the protein CSARSLAEPYEQYF.

This clonotype occurred a few times. The chain recombines TRBV5-1 with TRBJ2-5; maybe TRBD2 (5 bases). Germline V gene data show CDR1 as SGHRS and CDR2 as YFSETQ. The CDR3 consists of 15 residues. V was pared by 1 base and J by 1 base, with 11 bases between. The chain's CDR3 is CASSLTTGFQETQYF. The CDR3 DNA is TGCGCCAGCAGCTTGACAACGGGATTCCAAGAGACCCAGTACTTC.

This clonotype was detected only once. V gene TRBV6-1 combines with J gene TRBJ2-2; tentative D call: TRBD1 (6 bases). Germline V gene sequence: CDR1 MNHNS, CDR2 SASEGT. The V end lost 11 bases, the J end lost 6 bases, and 19 bases lay between the germline ends. The CDR3 runs to 14 residues. The CDR3 region is CAQRMGADAGELFF. The DNA of the CDR3 is TGTGCCCAGCGTATGGGGGCCGACGCCGGGGAGCTGTTTTTT.

This sequence joins TRBV5-1 and TRBJ2-1, with D possibly TRBD2 on 6 matching bases. Germline lookup yields CDR1 SGHRS and CDR2 YFSETQ. The V end lost 5 bases, the J end lost 6 bases, and 9 bases lay between the germline ends. CDR3 length equals 12 residues. CDR3 bases: TGCGCCAGCAGAGTGGAGGGCAATGAGCAGTTCTTC. Its translation: CASRVEGNEQFF.

V gene TRBV5-1 combines with J gene TRBJ2-3, with no clear D. V lost 2 bases and J 3 bases, leaving 13 bases between the germline ends. Germline lookup yields CDR1 SGHRS and CDR2 YFSETQ. The CDR3 totals 15 residues. Here the CDR3 DNA reads TGCGCCAGCAGCTTCGGCGTCCAGACTACAGATACGCAGTATTTT. Protein: CASSFGVQTTDTQYF.

The chain carries TRBV25-1 and TRBJ2-1; D might be TRBD2 (7 bases). The better agreement between TRBJ2-7 and the DNA end casts doubt on the J call. The CDR3 spans 12 residues. Germline CDR1 MGHDK, CDR2 SYGVNS. Here the CDR3 DNA reads TGTGCCAGCGGTGGGGGGGGCCACGAGCAGTACTTC. It translates to CASGGGGHEQYF.

The V gene is TRBV20-1, the J gene TRBJ2-7; D remains ambiguous. The CDR3 consists of 12 residues. The ends were cut back, 3 bases at V and 2 bases at J, with 8 bases in the middle. Per the germline V gene, CDR1 is DFQATT and CDR2 is SNEGSKA (reference sequence). For the CDR3, the DNA is TGCAGTGCTAGCGGAGTCACCTACGAGCAGTACTTC. Translation gives CSASGVTYEQYF.

The chain has TRBV12-5 and TRBJ2-2; 8 bases map to TRBD2. CDR3 length: 18 residues. The V and J ends lost 2 bases and 1 base, in that order; junction bases with no gene match: 9. CDR1 is LGHNT and CDR2 is FRNRAP in the germline V gene. The CDR3 nucleotides are TGTGCTAGTGGTTTGTTACTAACTAGCGGCGGGAACACCGGGGAGCTGTTTTTT. Translation gives CASGLLLTSGGNTGELFF.

The genes are TRBV7-6 and TRBJ2-3, with D possibly matching TRBD2 (6 bases). Germline lookup yields CDR1 SGHVS and CDR2 FNYEAQ. Trimming stripped 5 bases from V and 1 base from J, with 10 bases between. The CDR3 sequence is 14 residues long. Here the CDR3 DNA reads TGTGCCAGCAGCGACGGAGGGGGCACAGATACGCAGTATTTT. Translated: CASSDGGGTDTQYF.

This chain connects TRBV9 to TRBJ1-2; D ambiguous. Germline CDR1 reads SGDLS; CDR2 reads YYNGEE. CDR3 length equals 12 residues. The V end lost 5 bases, the J end lost 6 bases, and 11 bases lay between the germline ends. The chain's CDR3 is CASSMDADGYTF. CDR3 in DNA: TGTGCCAGCAGTATGGACGCGGATGGCTACACCTTC.

The chain has TRBV4-2 and TRBJ2-1; D remains ambiguous. CDR3 size: 17 residues. V lost 0 bases and J 0 bases, leaving 12 bases between the germline ends. CDR1 is LGHNA and CDR2 is YNFKEQ in the germline V gene. This chain's CDR3 is CASSQEGFLDSYNEQFF. CDR3 nucleotides: TGTGCCAGCAGCCAAGAGGGTTTTCTAGACTCCTACAATGAGCAGTTCTTC.

The J gene is TRBJ2-3, the V gene TRBV9; D is possibly TRBD2 (6 bases). The ends were cut back, 3 bases at V and 0 bases at J, with 11 bases in the middle. Germline V CDR1 and CDR2: SGDLS, YYNGEE. This CDR3 comprises 15 residues. The CDR3 region is CASSASGLSTDTQYF. CDR3 DNA sequence: TGTGCCAGCAGCGCCTCGGGACTCAGCACAGATACGCAGTATTTT.

The sample holds one count of this clonotype. This chain connects TRBV29-1 to TRBJ2-5, with 7 positions matching TRBD2. This CDR3 spans 12 amino acids. With V trimmed by 8 bases and J by 5 bases, 8 bases remained unmatched. Germline V CDR1 and CDR2: SQVTM, ANQGSEA. The CDR3 DNA follows: TGCAGCCTAGTGGAGGGAGGGGAGACCCAGTACTTC. Protein sequence: CSLVEGGETQYF.

This rearrangement joins TRBV6-5 to TRBJ2-5, with 7 bases fitting TRBD1. The CDR3 has 14 residues. CDR1 is MNHEY and CDR2 is SVGAGI in the germline V gene. The J segment lost 6 bases and the V segment lost 5 bases, leaving 9 bases of the junction unmatched. CDR3 in amino acids: CASSLDRMLQTQYF. Written as DNA, the CDR3 is TGTGCCAGCAGTCTGGACAGGATGTTACAGACCCAGTACTTC.

The V call is TRBV2, the J call TRBJ1-1; weak D call: TRBD1 (6 bases). V lost 4 bases and J lost 5, with 20 bases in between. The CDR3 has 16 amino acids. From germline, CDR1 is SNHLY and CDR2 FYNNEI. CDR3 protein: CASSVRSGESSTEAFF. CDR3 DNA sequence: TGTGCCAGCAGTGTCCGCTCAGGGGAATCGAGTACTGAAGCTTTCTTT.

The chain links TRBV7-3 to TRBJ2-5; D ambiguous. There are 13 residues in the CDR3. V gave up 5 bases and J gave up 3 bases, with 10 bases separating them. CDR1 and CDR2 from the germline V gene are SGHTA and FQGTGA. The CDR3 nucleotides are TGTGCCAGCAGCCTCAGACTCGAAGAGACCCAGTACTTC. Encoded protein: CASSLRLEETQYF.

The rearrangement uses TRBV27 and TRBJ2-7; D is possibly TRBD1 (6 bases). Trimming shortened V by 5 bases and J by 0 bases, and 11 bases separated the two germline ends. The germline gives CDR1 MNHEY, CDR2 SMNVEV (reference sequence). The CDR3 length is 14 residues. DNA of the CDR3: TGTGCCAGCAGTCTGTGGACAGACTCCTACGAGCAGTACTTC. Residues: CASSLWTDSYEQYF.

The rearrangement uses TRBV29-1 and TRBJ2-1; 10 bases agree with TRBD2. The CDR3 has 14 residues. CDR1 SQVTM and CDR2 ANQGSEA come from the germline V gene. V was pared by 7 bases and J by 7 bases, with 10 bases of the junction left unmatched. The CDR3 DNA follows: TGCAGCGCCAGAGCGGGGGGGCCAGGAAATGAGCAGTTCTTC. This gives the protein CSARAGGPGNEQFF.

DNA of the CDR3: TGTGCCACCAGCAGAGGACTAGGAGCGGCCGAGCAGTACTTC. Translation gives CATSRGLGAAEQYF. The chain has TRBV15 and TRBJ2-7, with D possibly being TRBD2 (6 bases). Germline CDR1 and CDR2: LNHNV and YYDKDF (reference sequence). V was clipped by 1 base and J by 6 bases, with 13 bases between them. The CDR3 is made up of 14 amino acids.

The chain employs TRBV9 and TRBJ2-7, with 7 bases matching TRBD1. The germline V gene encodes CDR1 SGDLS and CDR2 YYNGEE. The CDR3 is 15 residues long. Trimming took 4 bases from V and 5 from J; bases not matched to a gene: 12. CDR3 nucleotides: TGTGCCAGCAGCCCTGGACAGGCTGAGACCAACGAGCAGTACTTC. Translation: CASSPGQAETNEQYF.

The rearrangement uses TRBV7-9 and TRBJ2-7, with D possibly TRBD2 on 5 matching bases. Trimming pared 11 bases from V and 6 bases from J, leaving 20 bases between. Looked up from germline, CDR1 is SEHNR and CDR2 is FQNEAQ (reference sequence). The CDR3 sequence is 13 residues long. CDR3 sequence: CAYDGDLFGEQYF. The CDR3 coding sequence is TGTGCCTACGACGGGGATCTCTTTGGCGAGCAGTACTTC.

The DNA for the CDR3 is TGCAGTGCTATGCCGAGTGACTCCTACGAGCAGTACTTC. This codes for CSAMPSDSYEQYF. V is TRBV20-1 and J is TRBJ2-7; D is ambiguous. CDR1 and CDR2 (germline): DFQATT, SNEGSKA (reference sequence). The V end was cut by 4 bases, the J end by 0 bases, with 10 bases between. This CDR3 contains 13 residues.